These 3 T cell receptor beta chains share one sample of origin, sequenced in a study of blood T cell repertoires in COVID-19 (dated by TCRdb to the early 2020s). Libraries were built with the immunoSEQ multiplex PCR assay. Here the immuneACCESS table is served through TCRdb, limited to in-frame sequences with V and J called. Missing clones are a known gap in these copies; in checked studies unresolved V genes cover under half, and the rest lacks a known reason. This sample gives some 330,000 clones in total; 87% of them show up just once. The ten largest clonotypes hold about 2.1% of the sample. The sample taken for sequencing was PBMCs or T cells enriched from blood (not recorded which). The receptors shown here come from a man aged 35 to 55 in a cohort exposed to, infected with or recovered from COVID-19 (not recorded which).

The CDR3 region has the DNA TGCAGCGTTGAGGGCGGGACAGATACGCAGTATTTT. Amino acid sequence: CSVEGGTDTQYF. The chain carries TRBV29-1 and TRBJ2-3, with D possibly being TRBD2 (5 bases). CDR1 and CDR2 from the germline V gene are SQVTM and ANQGSEA. V was trimmed by 3 bases and J by 3 bases, leaving 7 bases between them. The CDR3 totals 12 residues.

The V and J genes are TRBV7-2 and TRBJ2-7; D is undetermined. The germline V gene encodes CDR1 SGHTA and CDR2 FQGNSA. Trimming left V 4 bases short and J 8 bases short, with 18 bases between. The CDR3 is 14 residues long. The CDR3 here is CASSSVASSFKQYF. The CDR3 DNA reads TGTGCCAGCAGCTCCGTGGCTTCCTCATTCAAGCAGTACTTC.

DNA for the CDR3: TGTGCCAGCAGAGGGGACAGGAGCAATTCACCCCTCCACTTT. Protein: CASRGDRSNSPLHF. V gene TRBV2 combines with J gene TRBJ1-6; 8 positions agree with TRBD1. With 6 bases clipped from V and 7 bases from J, the junction kept 5 bases outside the gene matches. CDR1 SNHLY and CDR2 FYNNEI come from the germline V gene. CDR3 length: 14 amino acids.